Below, 6 T cell receptor beta chains from the same sample are listed, as sequenced in a study of identical twins. TCRdb analysed the 5' RACE reads with MiXCR anew, one entry per CDR3 protein. This sample has nearly 200,000 distinct CDR3 sequences, with roughly 15% found just once. Another study also made use of these data, one on T cells expressing NK-cell markers.

The sequencing sample was made of CD8+ T cells sorted from blood. The receptor source for this set is a woman aged 18-29 years in good health.

This clonotype appeared a few times. This chain joins TRBV27 and TRBJ2-2, with 9 bases lining up with TRBD2. J lost 3 bases, V lost 5 bases, and 4 bases had no gene match. The germline V gene has CDR1 MNHEY and CDR2 SMNVEV (reference sequence). This CDR3 comprises 15 residues. CDR3 sequence reads: CASSPSGIDTGELFF. As DNA, the CDR3 is TGTGCCAGCAGTCCTAGCGGGATCGACACCGGGGAGCTGTTTTTT.

This clonotype came up a few times. The chain is built from TRBV5-1 and TRBJ2-1; 11 nucleotides agree with TRBD2. Germline lookup yields CDR1 SGHRS and CDR2 YFSETQ. The trim removed 3 bases at V and 2 bases at J, leaving 4 bases unmatched. The CDR3 loop spans 16 amino acids. This CDR3 reads CASSYVAGGPYNEQFF. The CDR3 DNA sequence: TGCGCCAGCAGCTATGTAGCGGGGGGGCCCTACAATGAGCAGTTCTTC.

Many counts were recorded for this clonotype. The chain employs TRBV12-3 or TRBV12-4 and TRBJ2-1; TRBD2 aligns across 13 bases. The J segment lost 4 bases and the V segment lost 6 bases, leaving 3 bases of the junction unmatched. This CDR3 is 15 amino acids long. Written as DNA, the CDR3 is TGTGCCAGCAGGAAACTAGCGGGAGGGTACAATGAGCAGTTCTTC. Translating gives CASRKLAGGYNEQFF.

V usage is TRBV29-1 and J usage is TRBJ2-1; tentative D call: TRBD1 (5 bases). CDR3 length equals 15 residues. Germline loops: CDR1 SQVTM, CDR2 ANQGSEA. The ends were cut back, 4 bases at V and 4 bases at J, with 17 bases in the middle. Written as DNA, the CDR3 is TGCAGCGTTGTTCCCAGGGATGGATGGTACAATGAGCAGTTCTTC. This sequence encodes CSVVPRDGWYNEQFF.

This clonotype was observed a few times. The V gene is TRBV27, the J gene TRBJ2-5, with D perhaps TRBD1 (5 bases). Trimming took 2 bases from V and 6 from J, leaving 10 bases between them. CDR1 and CDR2 from the germline V gene are MNHEY and SMNVEV (reference sequence). This CDR3 spans 13 amino acids. The CDR3 region is CASSLGRAKTQYF. CDR3 DNA: TGTGCCAGCAGTTTAGGCAGGGCGAAGACCCAGTACTTC.

Only a few counts were recorded for this clonotype. V is TRBV27 and J is TRBJ2-7; 7 nucleotides line up with TRBD1. V was pared by 5 bases and J by 4 bases, with 5 bases of the junction left unmatched. The CDR3 is 13 amino acids. From germline, CDR1 is MNHEY and CDR2 SMNVEV (reference sequence). Here the CDR3 reads CASSGTDRYEQYF. The CDR3 nucleotides are TGTGCCAGCAGTGGGACAGATCGATACGAGCAGTACTTC.